The 20 T cell receptor beta chains below were found in one sample sequenced in a study of CD8 T cells in ankylosing spondylitis. One entry per CDR3 protein, called by TCRdb with MiXCR from the 5' RACE reads. The sample has 200,000 to 300,000 distinct CDR3 sequences, about 10% seen once. Sequencing was done on a sample of blood, either unsorted or a sorted T cell fraction (not recorded which). The receptors come from a male donor with ankylosing spondylitis or in good health (not recorded which).

V and J are TRBV7-2 and TRBJ2-7; TRBD2 aligns across 10 bases. This CDR3 is 14 amino acids long. Germline loops: CDR1 SGHTA, CDR2 FQGNSA. The V and J ends lost 6 bases and 6 bases, in that order; junction bases with no gene match: 8. The DNA of the CDR3 is TGTGCCAGCAGTTCCAGAGCGGGGGGGCGCGAGCAGTACTTC. Translating it yields CASSSRAGGREQYF.

In its sample, this clonotype was seen many times. This rearrangement joins TRBV28 to TRBJ1-6; D gene ambiguous. CDR3 size: 17 residues. V lost 2 bases and J lost 10, with 21 bases in between. Per germline, CDR1 MDHEN and CDR2 SYDVKM. The CDR3 DNA follows: TGTGCCAGCAGTTTAGTAGGAAGAGGGATTGTATGGTCACCCCTCCACTTT. It specifies CASSLVGRGIVWSPLHF.

This clonotype was counted at least ten times. The chain has TRBV29-1 and TRBJ2-3; the D gene could be TRBD1 or TRBD2 (5 bases each). Trimming took 8 bases from V and 2 from J, leaving 23 bases between them. This CDR3 contains 16 residues. CDR1 is SQVTM, CDR2 ANQGSEA, per germline. The CDR3 here is CSLRTGTIGNTDTQYF. As DNA, the CDR3 is TGCAGCTTAAGGACGGGGACCATTGGGAACACAGATACGCAGTATTTT.

This clonotype was found many times. The J gene is TRBJ2-1, the V gene TRBV25-1, with 8 bases identical to TRBD2. The V gene's germline CDR1 is MGHDK and CDR2 SYGVNS. This CDR3 is 15 amino acids long. J gave up 4 bases and V 10 bases, and 12 bases lay outside the gene matches. The CDR3 here is CATQPVRGVYNEQFF. CDR3 nucleotide sequence: TGTGCCACCCAACCCGTGCGGGGGGTATACAATGAGCAGTTCTTC.

The sample holds many counts of this clonotype. This rearrangement joins TRBV25-1 to TRBJ2-3, with TRBD1 matching 7 bases. J was trimmed by 2 bases and V by 6 bases; bases with no gene match: 11. The V gene's germline CDR1 is MGHDK and CDR2 SYGVNS. The CDR3 covers 16 residues. The CDR3 sequence: CASSRDRAGVTDTQYF. The CDR3 DNA follows: TGTGCCAGCAGCAGAGACAGGGCGGGCGTCACAGATACGCAGTATTTT.

This clonotype was seen ten or more times. The chain uses TRBV6-1 and TRBJ2-1; D unclear. Germline-derived CDR1 and CDR2 are MNHNS and SASEGT. The CDR3 covers 17 residues. Trimming removed 7 bases from V and 2 bases from J, with 21 bases in between. The CDR3 nucleotides are TGTGCCAGCACCCCCCCCGTCAGGAAAGCCCCCTACAATGAGCAGTTCTTC. Its protein product is CASTPPVRKAPYNEQFF.

The rearrangement joins TRBV5-1 to TRBJ1-1; the D is unclear. V was pared by 3 bases and J by 1 base, with 16 bases between. This CDR3 is 16 amino acids long. Germline CDR1 and CDR2: SGHRS and YFSETQ. The CDR3: CASSSRPGRGNTEAFF. For the CDR3, the DNA is TGCGCCAGCAGCTCCCGACCCGGGCGTGGGAACACTGAAGCTTTCTTT.

Comments on this clonotype: A much larger clone is a single base away; this may be a read error. The chain employs TRBV6-2 or TRBV6-3 and TRBJ2-1, with 10 bases aligning to TRBD2. The ends lost 4 bases at V and 0 bases at J; junction bases unmatched: 9. CDR1 and CDR2 from the germline V gene are MNHEY and SVGEGT. This CDR3 has 18 amino acids. The CDR3: CASSSSRSGGASYNEQFF. CDR3 bases: TGTGCCAGCAGTTCCTCTAGAAGCGGGGGGGCCTCCTACAATGAGCAGTTCTTC.

The sample holds a few counts of this clonotype. The chain combines TRBV29-1 with TRBJ2-5; D call uncertain. This CDR3 is 17 amino acids long. V lost 5 bases to trimming and J lost 7 bases, with 29 bases between them. Germline V CDR1 and CDR2: SQVTM, ANQGSEA. The chain's CDR3 is CSVNLRAEPRVEWTQYF. CDR3 in DNA: TGCAGCGTTAACCTTCGGGCAGAGCCTAGGGTAGAGTGGACCCAGTACTTC.

The rearrangement links TRBV5-1 to TRBJ2-6, with D unresolved. The CDR3 is 17 amino acids. Per the germline V gene, CDR1 is SGHRS and CDR2 is YFSETQ. Trimming shortened V by 1 base and J by 2 bases, and 13 bases separated the two germline ends. The CDR3 region is CASSLKPTLTGANVLTF. In DNA, the CDR3 is TGCGCCAGCAGCTTGAAACCGACCCTCACTGGGGCCAACGTCCTGACTTTC.

This clonotype was found many times. The V gene is TRBV6-1, the J gene TRBJ1-5; D may be TRBD1 (5 bases). The CDR3 is 14 residues long. Trimming took off 6 bases at V and 9 bases at J, with 18 bases between the two ends. CDR1 MNHNS and CDR2 SASEGT come from the germline V gene. The CDR3 reads CASSRGPQNPPQHF. The CDR3 DNA reads as TGTGCCAGCAGCCGGGGACCACAGAACCCGCCCCAGCATTTT.

This clonotype was counted many times. The chain carries TRBV5-1 and TRBJ2-1; 11 positions match TRBD2. The CDR3 totals 16 residues. J lost 8 bases, V lost 0 bases, and 7 bases had no gene match. Germline loops: CDR1 SGHRS, CDR2 YFSETQ. The CDR3 DNA follows: TGCGCCAGCAGCTTGGCCCTGACTAGCGGGACGGATGAGCAGTTCTTC. Protein sequence: CASSLALTSGTDEQFF.

This clonotype came up many times. This sequence joins TRBV3-1 and TRBJ2-7; either TRBD1 or TRBD2 may fit D (5 bases each). CDR1 is LGHDT, CDR2 YNNKEL, per germline (reference sequence). Trimming removed 1 base at V and 12 bases at J, with 10 bases between. CDR3 size: 11 residues. This CDR3 is CASSQAGTGYF. The CDR3, as DNA: TGTGCCAGCAGCCAAGCCGGGACCGGGTACTTC.

This clonotype was seen at least ten times. The chain uses TRBV5-1 and TRBJ2-1; 13 bases line up with TRBD2. CDR1 and CDR2 (germline): SGHRS, YFSETQ. There are 15 residues in the CDR3. Trimming took 4 bases from V and 6 from J; bases not matched to a gene: 4. The CDR3 sequence is CASSETSGRANEQFF. The CDR3 bases are TGCGCCAGCAGCGAAACTAGCGGGAGGGCCAATGAGCAGTTCTTC.

In its sample, this clonotype was seen many times. At one end the junction does not follow the germline gene, possibly because of a read error. The chain combines TRBV15 with TRBJ1-1, with 9 bases fitting TRBD1. The CDR3 is made up of 16 amino acids. CDR1 is LNHNV and CDR2 is YYDKDF in the germline V gene (reference sequence). The CDR3 loop reads CATSRAGTGMKTEAFF. The CDR3 coding sequence is TGTGCCACCAGCAGAGCAGGGACAGGGATGAAAACTGAAGCTTTCTTT. The full variable domain, its missing parts supplied by reference TRBV15 and TRBJ1-1, is DAMVIQNPRYQVTQFGKPVTLSCSQTLNHNVMYWYQQKSSQAPKLLFHYYDKDFNNEADTPDNFQSRRPNTSFCFLDIRSPGLGDTAMYLCATSRAGTGMKTEAFFGQGTRLTVV.

This clonotype was seen a handful of times. V usage is TRBV6-1 and J usage is TRBJ1-5; D is unresolved. Per germline, CDR1 MNHNS and CDR2 SASEGT. With 4 bases removed from V and 3 bases from J, the gap between germline ends came to 7 bases. The CDR3 is made up of 13 amino acids. The CDR3 DNA reads as TGTGCCAGCAGTGCCCACATCAATCAGCCCCAGCATTTT. Amino acid sequence: CASSAHINQPQHF.

This clonotype was recorded at least ten times. J is TRBJ1-1 and V is TRBV12-3 or TRBV12-4; 7 nucleotides match TRBD1. V was clipped by 7 bases and J by 3 bases; unmatched bases: 8. The CDR3 has 14 amino acids. CDR3: CASTLRQGYTEAFF. CDR3 nucleotides: TGTGCCAGCACACTCCGACAGGGATACACTGAAGCTTTCTTT.

V usage is TRBV5-1 and J usage is TRBJ2-7; 11 bases are shared with TRBD1. J lost 2 bases, V lost 5 bases, and 6 bases had no gene match. The CDR3 consists of 15 residues. Germline CDR1 SGHRS, CDR2 YFSETQ. Here the CDR3 reads CASSTGTGGPYEQYF. As DNA, the CDR3 is TGCGCCAGCAGTACCGGGACAGGGGGACCCTACGAGCAGTACTTC.

This sequence joins TRBV11-2 and TRBJ2-3; D gene uncertain. Per germline, CDR1 SGHAT and CDR2 FQNNGV. The CDR3 is 17 residues long. Trimming removed 1 base from V and 0 bases from J, with 14 bases in between. CDR3 region: CASSLGAGRPSTDTQYF. CDR3 DNA sequence: TGTGCCAGCAGCTTAGGGGCAGGTCGCCCTAGCACAGATACGCAGTATTTT.

This clonotype was counted many times. The chain links TRBV5-1 to TRBJ2-2; D is unresolved. The CDR3 sequence is 14 residues long. The V and J ends lost 5 bases and 5 bases respectively, with 13 bases between them. Looked up from germline, CDR1 is SGHRS and CDR2 is YFSETQ. The DNA of the CDR3 is TGCGCCAGCAGTGTGACAAGAAAAACCGGGGAGCTGTTTTTT. Residues: CASSVTRKTGELFF.